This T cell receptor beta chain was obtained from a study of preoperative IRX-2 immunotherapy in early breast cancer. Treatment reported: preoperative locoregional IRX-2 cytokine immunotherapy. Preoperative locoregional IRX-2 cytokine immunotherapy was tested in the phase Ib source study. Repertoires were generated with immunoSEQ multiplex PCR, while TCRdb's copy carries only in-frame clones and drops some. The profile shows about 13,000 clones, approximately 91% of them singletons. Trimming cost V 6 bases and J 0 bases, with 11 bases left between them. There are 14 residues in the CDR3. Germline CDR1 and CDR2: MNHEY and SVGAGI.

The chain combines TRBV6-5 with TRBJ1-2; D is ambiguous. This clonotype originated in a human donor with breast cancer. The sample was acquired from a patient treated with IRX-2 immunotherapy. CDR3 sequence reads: CASREFGANYGYTF. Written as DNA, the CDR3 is TGTGCCAGCAGGGAATTCGGGGCTAACTATGGCTACACCTTC.